This is a list of T cell receptor beta chains from one sample in a study of blood T cell repertoires in COVID-19. Some clones are missing from TCRdb's copy, which holds only in-frame ones; the method was immunoSEQ multiplex PCR. The sample holds fewer than 80,000 clones, roughly nine tenths seen once. Material: peripheral blood. The receptors were sampled from a man aged 25-45 years with acute or convalescent COVID-19. Each CDR3 is given with its conserved first and last residue. The order of the fields is CDR3 length, clone size, V gene, D gene, J gene, CDR3 DNA, CDR3 protein. The D gene is left open where the match is weak. Only some rows state a clone size, as once, few, many or a class for expanded clones.

len: 14
abundance: .
v_gene: TRBV28
d_gene: TRBD2
j_gene: TRBJ2-7
CDR3nt: TGTGCCAGCAGGGGACTAGCGGGAATATACGAGCAGTACTTC
CDR3aa: CASRGLAGIYEQYF

len: 11
abundance: .
v_gene: TRBV28
d_gene: .
j_gene: TRBJ2-1
CDR3nt: TGTGCCAGCAGTCCTTACAATGAGCAGTTCTTC
CDR3aa: CASSPYNEQFF

len: 19
abundance: .
v_gene: TRBV23-1
d_gene: TRBD2
j_gene: TRBJ2-2
CDR3nt: TGCGCCAGCACCTCGTTGCGAAGGTTAGCGGGAGAATGGGCCGGGGAGCTGTTTTTT
CDR3aa: CASTSLRRLAGEWAGELFF

len: 16
abundance: once
v_gene: TRBV5-6
d_gene: .
j_gene: TRBJ2-2
CDR3nt: TGTGCCAGCAGCTTGAAGCGGGCTAGCGTTACCGGGGAGCTGTTTTTT
CDR3aa: CASSLKRASVTGELFF

len: 16
abundance: .
v_gene: TRBV5-6
d_gene: .
j_gene: TRBJ2-7
CDR3nt: TGTGCCAGCAGCTTGTCATTGGGACTCCCCTCCTACGAGCAGTACTTC
CDR3aa: CASSLSLGLPSYEQYF

len: 14
abundance: .
v_gene: TRBV25-1
d_gene: TRBD1
j_gene: TRBJ2-5
CDR3nt: TGTGCCAGCAGTGAGACAGGGGGCGGTGGGACCCAGTACTTC
CDR3aa: CASSETGGGGTQYF

len: 17
abundance: .
v_gene: TRBV6-2/TRBV6-3
d_gene: TRBD2
j_gene: TRBJ2-3
CDR3nt: TGTGCCAGCAGTTACTCGATAGCGGGAGGGCCGTCAGATACGCAGTATTTT
CDR3aa: CASSYSIAGGPSDTQYF

len: 14
abundance: once
v_gene: TRBV5-6
d_gene: .
j_gene: TRBJ2-7
CDR3nt: TGTGCCAGCAGCGAACAAGGGGCTTACTACGAGCAGTACTTC
CDR3aa: CASSEQGAYYEQYF

len: 13
abundance: .
v_gene: TRBV30
d_gene: .
j_gene: TRBJ2-1
CDR3nt: TGTGCCTGGAGTGTACTTAAGGGGGAGGAGCAGTTCTTC
CDR3aa: CAWSVLKGEEQFF

len: 16
abundance: .
v_gene: TRBV27
d_gene: .
j_gene: TRBJ1-6
CDR3nt: TGTGCCAGCAGTTTAGATCCGAGCTCCTATAATTCACCCCTCCACTTT
CDR3aa: CASSLDPSSYNSPLHF

len: 19
abundance: .
v_gene: TRBV15
d_gene: .
j_gene: TRBJ2-2
CDR3nt: TGTGCCACCAGCAGAGATTTCGGGTACGGTTTGTCTGGTGCCGGGGAGCTGTTTTTT
CDR3aa: CATSRDFGYGLSGAGELFF

len: 11
abundance: few
v_gene: TRBV11-2
d_gene: TRBD1
j_gene: TRBJ2-7
CDR3nt: TGTGCCAGCAGCTCGGGACAGGGTTTGTACTTC
CDR3aa: CASSSGQGLYF

len: 14
abundance: .
v_gene: TRBV29-1
d_gene: TRBD2
j_gene: TRBJ2-3
CDR3nt: TGCAGCGCACTAGCGGGAGAGATCACAGATACGCAGTATTTT
CDR3aa: CSALAGEITDTQYF

len: 14
abundance: .
v_gene: TRBV28
d_gene: .
j_gene: TRBJ1-1
CDR3nt: TGTGCCAGCAGTCCCCCACAGGCGAACACTGAAGCTTTCTTT
CDR3aa: CASSPPQANTEAFF

len: 14
abundance: few
v_gene: TRBV18
d_gene: .
j_gene: TRBJ2-7
CDR3nt: TGTGCCAGCTCACTACAGGGTCCCCCCTACGAGCAGTACTTC
CDR3aa: CASSLQGPPYEQYF

len: 16
abundance: .
v_gene: TRBV28
d_gene: TRBD1
j_gene: TRBJ2-7
CDR3nt: TGTGCCAGCAGTTGGGGACCCGGGACAGCTTCCTACGAGCAGTACTTC
CDR3aa: CASSWGPGTASYEQYF